Reported below is one TCR beta chain. This specimen comes from a study of blood T cell repertoires in COVID-19. Overall study: The samples span acute and convalescent COVID-19 from the United States, Italy and Spain. Sources were T cells, B-cell-depleted T cells, or PBMCs; the material itself was cDNA or gDNA.

Germline values: CDR1 SGHTS, CDR2 YDEGEE. V lost 5 bases and J 1 base, leaving 19 bases between the germline ends. This CDR3 contains 17 residues. The method was immunoSEQ multiplex PCR; TCRdb's version includes in-frame clones alone and lacks a portion of them. Among about 78,000 clones listed, about nine tenths were seen once. The chain recombines TRBV5-8 with TRBJ1-5; weak D call: TRBD1 (6 bases). Sequencing input: peripheral blood. The receptor was derived from a woman aged 45-59 years in a cohort sampled during active COVID-19. The CDR3 here is CASRLNRVGSSNQPQHF. In nucleotides, the CDR3 is TGTGCCAGCAGACTAAACAGGGTCGGGTCAAGCAATCAGCCCCAGCATTTT.